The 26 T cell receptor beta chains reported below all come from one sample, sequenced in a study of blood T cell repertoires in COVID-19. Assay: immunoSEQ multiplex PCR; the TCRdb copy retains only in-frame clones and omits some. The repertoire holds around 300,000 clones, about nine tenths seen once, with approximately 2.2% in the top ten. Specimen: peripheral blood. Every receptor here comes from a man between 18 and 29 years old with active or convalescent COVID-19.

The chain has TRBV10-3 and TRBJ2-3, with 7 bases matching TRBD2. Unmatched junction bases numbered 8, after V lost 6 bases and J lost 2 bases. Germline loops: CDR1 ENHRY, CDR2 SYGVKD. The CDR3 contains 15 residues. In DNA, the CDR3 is TGTGCCATCAGCCGATCCGGGACTAACACAGATACGCAGTATTTT. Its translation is CAISRSGTNTDTQYF.

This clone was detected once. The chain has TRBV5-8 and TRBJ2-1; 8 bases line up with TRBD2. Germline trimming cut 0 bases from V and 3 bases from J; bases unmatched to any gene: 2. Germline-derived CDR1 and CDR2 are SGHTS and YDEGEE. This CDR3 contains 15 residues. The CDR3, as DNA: TGTGCCAGCAGCTTGGGGGGACTAGTCTACAATGAGCAGTTCTTC. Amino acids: CASSLGGLVYNEQFF.

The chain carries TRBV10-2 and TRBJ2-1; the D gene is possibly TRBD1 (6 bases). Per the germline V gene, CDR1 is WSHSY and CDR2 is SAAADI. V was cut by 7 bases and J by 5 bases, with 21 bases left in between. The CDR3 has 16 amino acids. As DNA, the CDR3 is TGCGCCAGCATGAGACTCCAGGGGATAGACCACAATGAGCAGTTCTTC. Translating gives CASMRLQGIDHNEQFF.

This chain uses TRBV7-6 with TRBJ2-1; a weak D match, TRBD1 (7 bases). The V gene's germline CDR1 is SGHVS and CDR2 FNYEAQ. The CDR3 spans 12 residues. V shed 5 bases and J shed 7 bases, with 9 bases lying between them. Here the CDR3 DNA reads TGTGCCAGCAGCCCAGGGGGGAATGAGCAGTTCTTC. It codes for CASSPGGNEQFF.

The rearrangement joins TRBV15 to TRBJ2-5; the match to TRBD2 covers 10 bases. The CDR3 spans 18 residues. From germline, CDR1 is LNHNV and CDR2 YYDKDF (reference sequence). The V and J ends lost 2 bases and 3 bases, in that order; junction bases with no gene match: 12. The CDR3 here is CATSRTLSGRIIEETQYF. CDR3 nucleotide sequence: TGTGCCACCAGCAGAACCCTTAGCGGGAGGATAATTGAAGAGACCCAGTACTTC.

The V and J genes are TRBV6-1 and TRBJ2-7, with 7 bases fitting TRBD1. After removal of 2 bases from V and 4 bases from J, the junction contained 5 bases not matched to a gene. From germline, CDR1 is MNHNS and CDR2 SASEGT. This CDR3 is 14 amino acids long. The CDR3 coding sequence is TGTGCCAGCAGTGAAAGACAGGGTACATACGAGCAGTACTTC. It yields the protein CASSERQGTYEQYF.

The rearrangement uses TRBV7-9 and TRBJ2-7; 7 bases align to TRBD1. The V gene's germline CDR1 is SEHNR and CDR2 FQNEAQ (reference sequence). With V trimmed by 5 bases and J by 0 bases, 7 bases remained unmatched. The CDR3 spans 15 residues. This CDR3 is CASSPGQQFSYEQYF. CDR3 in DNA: TGTGCCAGCAGCCCGGGACAGCAGTTCTCCTACGAGCAGTACTTC.

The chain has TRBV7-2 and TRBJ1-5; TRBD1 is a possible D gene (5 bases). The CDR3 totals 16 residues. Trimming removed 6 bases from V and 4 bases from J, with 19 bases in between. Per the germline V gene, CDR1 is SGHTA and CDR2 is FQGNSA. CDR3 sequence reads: CASSSNGGVGNQPQHF. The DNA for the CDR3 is TGTGCCAGCAGTTCCAACGGGGGGGTAGGGAATCAGCCCCAGCATTTT.

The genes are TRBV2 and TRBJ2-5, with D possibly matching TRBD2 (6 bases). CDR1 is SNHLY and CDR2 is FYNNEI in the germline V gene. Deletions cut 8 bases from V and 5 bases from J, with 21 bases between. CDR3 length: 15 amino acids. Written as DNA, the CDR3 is TGTGCCAGCTCTCCCCGGAGGGGTGGGTTGGAGACCCAGTACTTC. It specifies CASSPRRGGLETQYF.

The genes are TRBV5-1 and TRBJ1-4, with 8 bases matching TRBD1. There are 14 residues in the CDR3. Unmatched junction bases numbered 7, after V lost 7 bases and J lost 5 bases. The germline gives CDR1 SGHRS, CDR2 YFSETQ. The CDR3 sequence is CASSWTGLNEKLFF. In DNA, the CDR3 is TGCGCCAGCTCCTGGACAGGGCTAAATGAAAAACTGTTTTTT.

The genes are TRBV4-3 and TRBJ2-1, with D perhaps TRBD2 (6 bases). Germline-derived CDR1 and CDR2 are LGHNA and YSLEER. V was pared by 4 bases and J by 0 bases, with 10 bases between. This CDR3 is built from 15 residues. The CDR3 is CASSPGGSSYNEQFF. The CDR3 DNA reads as TGCGCCAGCAGCCCCGGGGGAAGCTCCTACAATGAGCAGTTCTTC.

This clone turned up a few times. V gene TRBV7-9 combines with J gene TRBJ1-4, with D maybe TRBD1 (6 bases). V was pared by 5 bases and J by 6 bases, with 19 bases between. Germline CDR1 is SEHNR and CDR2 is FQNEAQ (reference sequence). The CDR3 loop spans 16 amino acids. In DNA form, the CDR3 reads TGTGCCAGCAGCCCCCTCCCAGGGGAAGAGGATGAAAAACTGTTTTTT. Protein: CASSPLPGEEDEKLFF.

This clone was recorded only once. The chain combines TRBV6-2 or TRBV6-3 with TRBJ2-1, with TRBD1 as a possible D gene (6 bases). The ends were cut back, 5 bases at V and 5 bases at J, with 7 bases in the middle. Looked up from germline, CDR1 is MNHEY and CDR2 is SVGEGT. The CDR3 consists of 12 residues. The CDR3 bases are TGTGCCAGCAGTCACAGGGACAATGAGCAGTTCTTC. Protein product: CASSHRDNEQFF.

Here the CDR3 reads CASSLTREGEQYF. CDR3 sequence (DNA): TGTGCCAGCAGCTTAACGAGAGAGGGCGAGCAGTACTTC. This sequence joins TRBV7-3 and TRBJ2-7; D perhaps matches TRBD2 (5 bases). Between the trimmed V and J ends, which lost 0 bases and 6 bases, there was a span of 9 bases. Germline loops: CDR1 SGHTA, CDR2 FQGTGA. The CDR3 extends over 13 amino acids. Together with reference TRBV7-3 and TRBJ2-7, the CDR3 gives the full variable domain: GAGVSQTPSNKVTEKGKYVELRCDPISGHTALYWYRQSLGQGPEFLIYFQGTGAADDSGLPNDRFFAVRPEGSVSTLKIQRTERGDSAVYLCASSLTREGEQYFGPGTRLTVT.

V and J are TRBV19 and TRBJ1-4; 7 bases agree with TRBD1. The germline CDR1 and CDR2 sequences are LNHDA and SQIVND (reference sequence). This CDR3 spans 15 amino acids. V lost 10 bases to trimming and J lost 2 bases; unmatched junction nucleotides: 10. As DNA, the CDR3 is TGTGCCACCAAACAGGGGTCGGCGACTAATGAAAAACTGTTTTTT. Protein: CATKQGSATNEKLFF. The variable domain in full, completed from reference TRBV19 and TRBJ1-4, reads DGGITQSPKYLFRKEGQNVTLSCEQNLNHDAMYWYRQDPGQGLRLIYYSQIVNDFQKGDIAEGYSVSREKKESFPLTVTSAQKNPTAFYLCATKQGSATNEKLFFGSGTQLSVL.

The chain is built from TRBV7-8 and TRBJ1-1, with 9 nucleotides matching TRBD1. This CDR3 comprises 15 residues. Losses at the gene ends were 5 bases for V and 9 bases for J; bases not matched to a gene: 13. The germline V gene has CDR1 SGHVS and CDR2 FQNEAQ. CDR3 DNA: TGTGCCAGCAGCGCACGGGGGACAGGGTTGATAAAAGCTTTCTTT. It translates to CASSARGTGLIKAFF. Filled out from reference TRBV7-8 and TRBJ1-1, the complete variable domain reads GAGVSQSPRYKVAKRGQDVALRCDPISGHVSLFWYQQALGQGPEFLTYFQNEAQLDKSGLPSDRFFAERPEGSVSTLKIQRTQQEDSAVYLCASSARGTGLIKAFFGQGTRLTVV.

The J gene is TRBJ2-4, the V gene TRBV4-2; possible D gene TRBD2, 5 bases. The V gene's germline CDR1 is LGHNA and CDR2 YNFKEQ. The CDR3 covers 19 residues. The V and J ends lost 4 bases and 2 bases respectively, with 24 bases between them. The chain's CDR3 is CASSPRSFGEKGTKNIQYF. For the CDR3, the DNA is TGTGCCAGCAGCCCCCGAAGCTTCGGGGAGAAAGGGACCAAAAACATTCAGTACTTC.

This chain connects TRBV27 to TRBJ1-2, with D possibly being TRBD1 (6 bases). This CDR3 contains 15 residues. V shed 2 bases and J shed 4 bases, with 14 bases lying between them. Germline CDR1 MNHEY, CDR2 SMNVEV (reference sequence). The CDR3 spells CASSLTRTDPYGYTF. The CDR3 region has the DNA TGTGCCAGCAGTTTAACCCGGACAGACCCCTATGGCTACACCTTC.

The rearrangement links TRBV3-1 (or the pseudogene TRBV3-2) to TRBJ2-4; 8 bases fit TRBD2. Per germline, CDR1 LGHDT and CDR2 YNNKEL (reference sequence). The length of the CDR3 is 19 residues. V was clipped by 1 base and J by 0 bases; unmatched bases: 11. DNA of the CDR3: TGTGCCAGCAGCCAAGCAACTAGCGGAAGGCGATTAGCCAAAAACATTCAGTACTTC. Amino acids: CASSQATSGRRLAKNIQYF.

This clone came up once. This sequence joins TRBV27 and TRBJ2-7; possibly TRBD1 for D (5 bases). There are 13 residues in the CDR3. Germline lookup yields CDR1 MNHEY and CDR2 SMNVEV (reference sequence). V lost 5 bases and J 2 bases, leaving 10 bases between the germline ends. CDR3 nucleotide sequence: TGTGCCAGCAGTCCCATGGGGCCCTACGAGCAGTACTTC. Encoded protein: CASSPMGPYEQYF.

The CDR3 bases are TGTGCCAGCAGCTCTTGGGACAGGGGCGATAACTATGGCTACACCTTC. This codes for CASSSWDRGDNYGYTF. This chain joins TRBV7-9 and TRBJ1-2, with 10 bases identical to TRBD1. The CDR3 totals 16 residues. Germline assignment: CDR1 SEHNR and CDR2 FQNEAQ (reference sequence). V lost 4 bases, J lost 1 base, and 6 bases stayed unmatched.

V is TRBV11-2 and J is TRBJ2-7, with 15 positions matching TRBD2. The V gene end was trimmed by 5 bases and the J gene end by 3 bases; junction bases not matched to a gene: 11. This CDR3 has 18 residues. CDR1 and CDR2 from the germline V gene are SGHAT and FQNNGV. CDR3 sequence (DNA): TGTGCCAGCAGCCCTGAACCGGGACTAGCGGGAGGTTTCTACGAGCAGTACTTC. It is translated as CASSPEPGLAGGFYEQYF.

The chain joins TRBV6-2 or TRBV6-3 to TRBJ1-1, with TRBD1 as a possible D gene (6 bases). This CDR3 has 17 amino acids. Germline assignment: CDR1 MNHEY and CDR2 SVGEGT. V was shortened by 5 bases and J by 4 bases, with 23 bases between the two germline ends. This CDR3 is CASSRLGSAGAGTEAFF. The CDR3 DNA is TGTGCCAGCAGTAGGCTCGGGTCCGCAGGGGCCGGCACTGAAGCTTTCTTT.

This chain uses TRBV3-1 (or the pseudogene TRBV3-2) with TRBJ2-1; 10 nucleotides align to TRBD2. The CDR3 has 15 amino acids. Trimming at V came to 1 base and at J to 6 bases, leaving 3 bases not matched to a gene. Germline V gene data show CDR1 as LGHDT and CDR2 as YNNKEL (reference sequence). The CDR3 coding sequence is TGTGCCAGCAGCCAAGCCACTAGCGGGGTCAATGAGCAGTTCTTC. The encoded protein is CASSQATSGVNEQFF.

The CDR3 DNA follows: TGTGCCAGCAGTTTTATTGGCCTTTTAGAGACCCAGTACTTC. This translates into CASSFIGLLETQYF. The V and J genes are TRBV27 and TRBJ2-5, with unresolved D. V was clipped by 3 bases and J by 4 bases, with 12 bases between them. The CDR3 is 14 residues long. Germline CDR1 is MNHEY and CDR2 is SMNVEV (reference sequence).

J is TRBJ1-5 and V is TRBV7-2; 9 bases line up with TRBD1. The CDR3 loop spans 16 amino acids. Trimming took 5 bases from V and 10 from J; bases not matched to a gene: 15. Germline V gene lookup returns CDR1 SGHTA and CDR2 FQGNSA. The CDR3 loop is CASSQQPGQGFLPQHF. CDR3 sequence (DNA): TGTGCCAGCAGCCAACAACCGGGACAGGGTTTTCTCCCCCAGCATTTT.